The T cell receptor (beta chain) described here comes from a study of regulatory and conventional T cells in RAG deficiency. Study-wide findings and caveats: In Omenn syndrome, Treg and Tconv repertoires overlapped >85%.

The CDR3 consists of 14 residues. The junction had 3 bases not matched to a gene; V was cut back by 0 bases and J by 7 bases. CDR1 is SGHVS and CDR2 is FQNEAQ in the germline V gene. Libraries were prepared by immunoSEQ multiplex PCR; TCRdb keeps only in-frame clonotypes and omits some of them. The data hold 8,000 to 10,000 clones, with around 92% observed a single time. The sorted regulatory T cells were CD4+, CD25-high and CD127-low, with genomic DNA sequenced. Comments on this clone: Its specificity is not known.

These data were also filed under a second study, of regulatory T cells. As that study records: Amplification used 52 TRBV primers and 13 TRBJ primers.

The specimen sequenced was Tregs sorted from blood. The chain employs TRBV7-8 and TRBJ2-7; TRBD1 matches at 10 bases. This receptor was identified in a human donor in good health. CDR3 nucleotide sequence: TGTGCCAGCAGCTTAGCGGGACAGGGGAAGGAGCAGTACTTC. As protein: CASSLAGQGKEQYF.